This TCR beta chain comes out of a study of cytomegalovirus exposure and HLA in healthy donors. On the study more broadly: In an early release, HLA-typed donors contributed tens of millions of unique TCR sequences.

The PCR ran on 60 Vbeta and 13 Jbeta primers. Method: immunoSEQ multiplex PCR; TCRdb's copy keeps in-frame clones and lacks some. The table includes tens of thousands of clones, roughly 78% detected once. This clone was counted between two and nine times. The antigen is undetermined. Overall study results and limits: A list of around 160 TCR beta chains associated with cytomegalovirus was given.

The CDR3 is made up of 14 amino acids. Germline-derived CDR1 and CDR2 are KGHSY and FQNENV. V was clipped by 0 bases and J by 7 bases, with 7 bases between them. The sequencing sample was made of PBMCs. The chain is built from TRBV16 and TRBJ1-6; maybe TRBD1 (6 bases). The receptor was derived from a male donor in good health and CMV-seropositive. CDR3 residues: CASSQSRGNSPLHF. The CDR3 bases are TGTGCCAGCAGCCAATCAAGGGGGAATTCACCCCTCCACTTT.